This TCR beta chain derives from a study of blood T cell repertoires in COVID-19. Profiled with immunoSEQ multiplex PCR; TCRdb holds only in-frame clones, not every one. The sample records about 370,000 clones, 85% to 90% being singletons. The junction had 5 bases not matched to a gene; V was cut back by 5 bases and J by 9 bases. CDR3 length: 13 residues. Germline V CDR1 and CDR2: SEHNR, FQNEAQ (reference sequence). The source is a man between 18 and 35 years old who had recovered from COVID-19. The rearrangement uses TRBV7-9 and TRBJ2-1; 9 nucleotides match TRBD1. What was sequenced was PBMCs or T cells enriched from blood (not recorded which). CDR3: CASSDGTGPEQFF. The CDR3 DNA reads as TGTGCCAGCAGCGACGGGACAGGGCCTGAGCAGTTCTTC.